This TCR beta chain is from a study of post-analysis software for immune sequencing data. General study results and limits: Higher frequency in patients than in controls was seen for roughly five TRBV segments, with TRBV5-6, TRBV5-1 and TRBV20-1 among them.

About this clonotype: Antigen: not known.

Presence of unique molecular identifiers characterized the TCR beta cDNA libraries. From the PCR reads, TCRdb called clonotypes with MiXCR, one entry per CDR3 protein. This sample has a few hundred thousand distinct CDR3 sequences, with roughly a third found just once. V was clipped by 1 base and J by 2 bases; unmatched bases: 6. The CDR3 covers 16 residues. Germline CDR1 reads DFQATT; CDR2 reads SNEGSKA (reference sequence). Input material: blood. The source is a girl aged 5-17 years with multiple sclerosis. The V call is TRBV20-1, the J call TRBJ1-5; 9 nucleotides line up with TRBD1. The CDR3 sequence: CSARAGQGGGNQPQHF. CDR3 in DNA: TGCAGTGCTAGAGCGGGACAGGGTGGCGGCAATCAGCCCCAGCATTTT.